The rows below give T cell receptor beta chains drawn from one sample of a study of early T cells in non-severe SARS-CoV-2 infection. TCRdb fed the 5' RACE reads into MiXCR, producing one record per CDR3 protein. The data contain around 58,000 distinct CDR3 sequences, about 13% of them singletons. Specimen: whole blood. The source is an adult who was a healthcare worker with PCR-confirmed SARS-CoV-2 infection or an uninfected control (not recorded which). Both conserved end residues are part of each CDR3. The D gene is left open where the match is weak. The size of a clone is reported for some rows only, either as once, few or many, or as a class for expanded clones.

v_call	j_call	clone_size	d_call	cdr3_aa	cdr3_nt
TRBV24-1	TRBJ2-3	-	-	CATSDWDGSTDTQYF	TGTGCCACCAGTGATTGGGACGGTAGCACAGATACGCAGTATTTT
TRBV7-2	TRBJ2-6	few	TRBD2	CASSPGGAGANVLTF	TGTGCCAGCAGCCCGGGAGGGGCTGGGGCCAACGTCCTGACTTTC
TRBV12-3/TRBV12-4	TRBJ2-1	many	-	CASSLFRPSDYNEQFF	TGTGCCAGCAGTTTATTCCGCCCCTCCGACTACAATGAGCAGTTCTTC
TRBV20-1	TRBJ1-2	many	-	CSALRGDYGYTF	TGCAGTGCTCTCCGGGGGGACTATGGCTACACCTTC
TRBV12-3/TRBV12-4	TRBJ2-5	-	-	CASSSWTDQETQYF	TGTGCCAGCAGTTCCTGGACAGATCAAGAGACCCAGTACTTC
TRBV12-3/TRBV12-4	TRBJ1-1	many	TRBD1	CASKPDRERANTEAFF	TGTGCCAGCAAGCCGGACAGGGAAAGGGCGAACACTGAAGCTTTCTTT
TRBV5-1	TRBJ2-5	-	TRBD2	CASSPQGGQETQYF	TGCGCCAGCAGCCCCCAGGGAGGGCAAGAGACCCAGTACTTC
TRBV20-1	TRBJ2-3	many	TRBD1	CSARAGGSTDTQYF	TGCAGTGCTAGAGCAGGGGGCAGCACAGATACGCAGTATTTT
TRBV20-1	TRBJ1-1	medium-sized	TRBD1	CSVGQGPNTEAFF	TGCAGTGTGGGACAGGGACCGAACACTGAAGCTTTCTTT
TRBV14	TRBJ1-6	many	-	CASSPDRAVGYSPLHF	TGTGCCAGCAGCCCAGACAGAGCCGTCGGTTATTCACCCCTCCACTTT
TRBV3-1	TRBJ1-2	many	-	CASSPTSGSNYGYTF	TGTGCCAGCAGCCCGACATCCGGGTCGAACTATGGCTACACCTTC
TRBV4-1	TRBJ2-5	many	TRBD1	CASSQRGQAEETQYF	TGCGCCAGCAGCCAAAGGGGGCAGGCAGAAGAGACCCAGTACTTC
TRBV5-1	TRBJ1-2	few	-	CASSPAGDLRYGYTF	TGCGCCAGCAGCCCTGCAGGGGATCTTCGCTATGGCTACACCTTC
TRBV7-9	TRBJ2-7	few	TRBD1	CASSQPGQASSYEQYF	TGTGCCAGCAGCCAACCGGGACAGGCGAGCTCCTACGAGCAGTACTTC
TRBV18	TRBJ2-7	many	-	CASSPPSGSYEQYF	TGTGCCAGCTCACCTCCGTCAGGGAGCTACGAGCAGTACTTC
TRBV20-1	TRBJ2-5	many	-	CSATPATETQETQYF	TGCAGTGCTACCCCCGCGACAGAAACCCAAGAGACCCAGTACTTC
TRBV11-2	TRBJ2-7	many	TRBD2	CASSRDYPSSYEQYF	TGTGCCAGCAGCCGGGACTATCCCAGCTCCTACGAGCAGTACTTC
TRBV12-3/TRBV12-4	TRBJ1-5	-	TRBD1	CASTSIRAGGVGNQPQLF	TGTGCCAGCACCTCTATAAGGGCAGGGGGCGTTGGCAATCAGCCCCAGCTTTTT
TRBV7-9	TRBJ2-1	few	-	CASSRNIGGYNEQFF	TGTGCCAGCAGCCGAAACATTGGGGGGTACAATGAGCAGTTCTTC
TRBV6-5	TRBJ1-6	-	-	CASSPRHSSYNSPLHF	TGTGCCAGCAGTCCCCGACACAGCTCCTATAATTCACCCCTCCACTTT
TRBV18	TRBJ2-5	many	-	CASSPPLVETQYF	TGTGCCAGCTCACCCCCCTTGGTGGAGACCCAGTACTTC
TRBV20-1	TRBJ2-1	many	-	CSASSRDVVYNEQFF	TGCAGTGCTAGCTCGCGGGACGTGGTATACAATGAGCAGTTCTTC
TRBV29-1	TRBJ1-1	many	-	CSVVGWTVNTEAFF	TGCAGCGTTGTGGGTTGGACAGTGAACACTGAAGCTTTCTTT
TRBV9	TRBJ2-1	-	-	CASSPTTARDEQFF	TGTGCCAGCAGCCCAACCACGGCTAGGGATGAGCAGTTCTTC
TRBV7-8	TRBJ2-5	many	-	CASSQQPGRETQYF	TGTGCCAGCAGCCAACAACCAGGTCGGGAGACCCAGTACTTC
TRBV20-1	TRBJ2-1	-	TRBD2	CSASVRTSGRAYEQFF	TGCAGTGCTAGCGTAAGGACTAGCGGGAGGGCATATGAGCAGTTCTTC
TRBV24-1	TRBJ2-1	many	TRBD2	CATETSGGLRQFF	TGTGCCACCGAAACTAGCGGGGGACTAAGGCAGTTCTTC
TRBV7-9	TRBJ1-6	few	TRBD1	CASSFWDRANSPLHF	TGTGCCAGCAGCTTCTGGGACAGGGCAAATTCACCCCTCCACTTT
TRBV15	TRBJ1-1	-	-	CATSRGEAGNTEAFF	TGTGCCACCAGCAGAGGAGAGGCAGGGAACACTGAAGCTTTCTTT